This is a list of T cell receptor beta chains from one sample in a study of T cell responses to AZD1222 COVID-19 vaccine. TCRdb's copy holds only in-frame clones and misses some; the assay was immunoSEQ multiplex PCR. The sample shows fewer than 110,000 clones, 88% of them seen only once. The sequencing here drew on peripheral blood, taken on day 0 of AZD1222 vaccination. These receptors all stem from an adult in good health. The conserved cysteine and the conserved F or W are not part of the CDR3 here.

v_call,j_call,cdr3_length,cdr3_aa
TRBV27,TRBJ1-1,10,ASSQGGTEAF
TRBV4-3,TRBJ2-7,14,ASSQDPTAPLLEQY
TRBV15,TRBJ1-2,12,ATSRDGRGYGYT
TRBV29-1,TRBJ1-2,10,SVEDTAYGYT
TRBV7-8,TRBJ2-2,11,ASSPRVAGELF
TRBV19,TRBJ2-7,11,ASAPAGPYEQY
TRBV6-2/TRBV6-3,TRBJ2-2,16,ASSSLWGGGSYTGELF
TRBV5-5,TRBJ2-2,12,ASSLRQVPGELF
TRBV7-2,TRBJ2-5,13,ASSLAGSLVETQY
TRBV29-1,TRBJ2-1,12,SGSGSGVKGEQF
TRBV5-1,TRBJ2-2,15,ASSLEGGGRNTGELF
TRBV28,TRBJ1-1,13,ASSLTQTRNTEAF
TRBV9,TRBJ2-1,13,ASSGLAGGYNEQF
TRBV3-1/TRBV3-2,TRBJ1-6,15,ASSQWRLSSYNSPLH
TRBV7-2,TRBJ1-1,11,ASSEWGYTEAF
TRBV14,TRBJ2-7,11,ASSQGIGSEQY
TRBV3-1/TRBV3-2,TRBJ2-1,14,ASSPLAFSFYNEQF
TRBV20-1,TRBJ2-7,13,SASDIGTVSYEQY
TRBV2,TRBJ1-5,12,ASRGAFLGQPQH
TRBV9,TRBJ1-3,12,ASSVTYSGNTIY
TRBV18,TRBJ1-1,14,ASSPRGAGTNTEAF
TRBV4-2,TRBJ2-7,13,ASSQVGTGNNEQY
TRBV28,TRBJ1-3,12,ASTIGGLRATIY
TRBV13,TRBJ1-3,11,ASSSGEGGTIY
TRBV18,TRBJ1-3,15,ASSPPFGGISGNTIY
TRBV11-2,TRBJ2-1,11,ASSLVAYNEQF
TRBV11-1,TRBJ2-7,11,ASSLRVRGEQY
TRBV10-2,TRBJ1-1,12,ASSPTGANTEAF
TRBV3-1/TRBV3-2,TRBJ2-7,14,ASSPSWTGGDSEQY
TRBV7-8,TRBJ1-2,11,ASSSGQNYGYT
TRBV5-1,TRBJ2-2,12,ASSLSGNTGELF
TRBV7-8,TRBJ1-4,11,ASSFGPNEKLF
TRBV15,TRBJ2-5,12,ATSTMGGGETQY
TRBV6-1,TRBJ2-7,14,ASSEALSGGAYEQY
TRBV28,TRBJ2-7,12,ASSLYGGSYEQY
TRBV19,TRBJ1-6,12,ASRAHQNNSPLH
TRBV4-3,TRBJ2-1,15,ASSQDQGVLSGDEQF
TRBV6-2/TRBV6-3,TRBJ1-5,12,ASSRGGGNQPQH
TRBV6-6,TRBJ2-7,14,ASSNGLAGATYEQY
TRBV13,TRBJ1-2,11,ASSLRQEIFSQ
TRBV28,TRBJ1-5,11,ASSLLMNQPQH
TRBV4-3,TRBJ1-5,11,ASSQDLGQPQH
TRBV6-6,TRBJ1-2,11,ASSPFSGYGYT
TRBV27,TRBJ1-2,10,ASTSKVGGYT
TRBV4-3,TRBJ1-2,13,ASSPTSRGWGGYT
TRBV7-2,TRBJ1-3,14,ASSLLGIGSGNTIY
TRBV30,TRBJ2-6,11,AGSTSGANVLT
TRBV11-2,TRBJ1-2,12,ASSLQTGPYGYT
TRBV21-1,TRBJ1-3,14,AGKERLRTEGNTIY
TRBV12-5,TRBJ1-1,14,ASGFLEMGAESEAF
TRBV6-2/TRBV6-3,TRBJ2-7,13,ASSYDPRISYEQY
TRBV19,TRBJ2-1,13,ASSYLAGGSNEQF
TRBV21-1,TRBJ1-1,10,ASGGMNTEAF
TRBV7-2,TRBJ2-4,14,ASSLAEGLAKNIQY
TRBV24-1,TRBJ1-6,14,ATSDLRTAYNSPLH
TRBV5-1,TRBJ1-2,11,ASSLGGNYGYT
TRBV5-4,TRBJ2-5,12,ASRTGQHKETQY
TRBV19,TRBJ1-1,14,ASSPGTGIMNTEAF
TRBV6-1,TRBJ1-2,15,ASTEKPGSRRLWGYT